Given below is one TCR beta chain in context. This record comes from a study of blood T cell repertoires in COVID-19. Germline CDR1 is SEHNR and CDR2 is FQNEAQ (reference sequence). CDR3 length: 15 amino acids. V lost 4 bases and J 1 base, leaving 13 bases between the germline ends. Researchers sorted participants into cohorts using their self-reported clinical history. The table came from immunoSEQ multiplex PCR; TCRdb's copy has only in-frame clones and leaves some out. In the table there are about 150,000 clones, 70% to 85% of which are singletons. Sequencing was carried out using PBMCs or T cells enriched from blood (not recorded which). The V and J genes are TRBV7-9 and TRBJ1-1; no definite D call. This clonotype originated in a woman between 65 and 79 years old in a cohort exposed to, infected with or recovered from COVID-19 (not recorded which). The CDR3 spells CASSSGVAGNTEAFF. CDR3 in DNA: TGTGCCAGCAGCTCTGGTGTGGCTGGGAACACTGAAGCTTTCTTT.